This TCR beta chain stems from a study of CD8+ T cells in alopecia areata. Looking at the study overall: Treatment ran 6 to 18 months, with 6 months of follow-up afterward.

General study findings and limits: Only one nonresponder was present, which leaves the link between baseline CD8+ expansion and response uncertain.

Extracted from the samples, RNA was reverse transcribed into cDNA to serve as the sequencing template. Repertoires were generated with immunoSEQ multiplex PCR, while TCRdb's copy carries only in-frame clones and drops some. Of about 220,000 clones listed, about three fifths are singletons. This CDR3 contains 16 residues. Trimming removed 2 bases at V and 2 bases at J, with 16 bases between. Germline V lookup: CDR1 SGHNT, CDR2 YYREEE (reference sequence). Remarks on this clone: Its antigen is undetermined.

The treatment here: oral pan-JAK inhibitor, 5-10 mg twice daily. Researchers took lesional scalp punch biopsies and peripheral blood from people who were alopecia areata patients. This chain joins TRBV5-4 and TRBJ2-5; D perhaps matches TRBD1 (6 bases). This receptor was obtained from a human donor with alopecia areata. Source: CD4+ T cells sorted from blood, taken at week 4, from a patient treated with tofacitinib. The CDR3 nucleotides read TGTGCCAGCAGCTTCCAACAGGGAAATTGGCAAGAGACCCAGTACTTC. It codes for CASSFQQGNWQETQYF.